This TCR beta chain was recovered during a study of T cell responses to AZD1222 COVID-19 vaccine. Measured with immunoSEQ multiplex PCR; TCRdb has only the in-frame clones, and not every one. The sample has over 110,000 clones; approximately 93% are singletons. Concerning this clone itself: The antigen is undetermined.

Trimming at V came to 4 bases and at J to 5 bases, leaving 12 bases not matched to a gene. Germline V gene sequence: CDR1 SGHRS, CDR2 YFSETQ. This CDR3 has 16 amino acids. Study results and limitations: Compared with day 0, the breadth and depth of the Spike-specific TCR repertoire rose significantly after two doses of AZD1222. At baseline, just 5 or 6 AZD1222 recipients tested seropositive.

The specimen was peripheral blood, collected after recovery from COVID-19. The clonotype comes from an adult who had recovered from COVID-19. The chain combines TRBV5-1 with TRBJ2-3; 8 bases line up with TRBD2. CDR3 in DNA: TGCGCCAGCAGCCTGTACGCGGCGGGAGGTATAGATACGCAGTATTTT. Protein sequence: CASSLYAAGGIDTQYF.